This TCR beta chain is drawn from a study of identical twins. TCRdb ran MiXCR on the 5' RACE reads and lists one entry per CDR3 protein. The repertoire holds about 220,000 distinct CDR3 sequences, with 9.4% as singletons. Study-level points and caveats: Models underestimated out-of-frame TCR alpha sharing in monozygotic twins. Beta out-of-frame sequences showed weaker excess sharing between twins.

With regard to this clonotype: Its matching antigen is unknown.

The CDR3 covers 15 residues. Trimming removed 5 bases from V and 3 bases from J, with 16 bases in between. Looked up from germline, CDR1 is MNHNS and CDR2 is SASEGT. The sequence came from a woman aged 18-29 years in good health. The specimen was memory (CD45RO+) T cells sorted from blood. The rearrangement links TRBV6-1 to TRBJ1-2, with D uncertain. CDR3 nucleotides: TGTGCCAGCAGTCTCGCCGGGTTCGCCCACTATGGCTACACCTTC. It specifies CASSLAGFAHYGYTF.